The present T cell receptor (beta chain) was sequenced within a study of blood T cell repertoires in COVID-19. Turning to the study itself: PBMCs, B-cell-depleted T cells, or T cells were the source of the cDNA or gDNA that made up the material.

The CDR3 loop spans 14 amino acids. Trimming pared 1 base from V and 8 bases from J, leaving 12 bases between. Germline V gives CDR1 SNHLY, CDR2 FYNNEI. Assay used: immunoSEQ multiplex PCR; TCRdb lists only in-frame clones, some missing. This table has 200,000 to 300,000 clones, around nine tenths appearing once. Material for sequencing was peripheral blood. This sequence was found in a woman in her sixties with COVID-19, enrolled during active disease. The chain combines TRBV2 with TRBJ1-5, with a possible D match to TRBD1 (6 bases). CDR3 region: CASSEGTGPEPQHF. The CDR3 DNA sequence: TGTGCCAGCAGTGAAGGAACAGGGCCTGAGCCCCAGCATTTT.